These 21 T cell receptor beta chains share one sample of origin, sequenced in a study of glioma-infiltrating T cells. TCR alpha and beta CDR3 regions were amplified from RNA using iRepertoire nested multiplex PCR. One entry per CDR3 protein, called by TCRdb with MiXCR from the multiplex PCR reads. The table includes under 150,000 distinct CDR3 sequences, about 22% detected once. Sequencing was performed on glioma tissue, nonneoplastic brain tissue, or PBMCs (not recorded which). Receptor source: a human donor with low-grade glioma or glioblastoma, undergoing nonglioma brain surgery, or in good health (not recorded which).

This clonotype has a count of ten or more. The chain recombines TRBV7-3 with TRBJ1-6; unclear D gene. Germline V gene sequence: CDR1 SGHTA, CDR2 FQGTGA. With 0 bases removed from V and 7 bases from J, the gap between germline ends came to 7 bases. This CDR3 spans 14 amino acids. This CDR3 is CASSLTSANSPLHF. CDR3 nucleotide sequence: TGTGCCAGCAGCTTAACGTCCGCGAATTCACCCCTCCACTTT.

This chain connects TRBV2 to TRBJ2-3, with TRBD1 matching over 11 bases. The V segment lost 6 bases and the J segment 6 bases; nucleotides outside the gene matches: 8. The CDR3 runs 15 residues. Germline lookup yields CDR1 SNHLY and CDR2 FYNNEI. CDR3 loop: CASRRGTGGSDTQYF. The CDR3 DNA follows: TGTGCCAGCAGGAGGGGGACAGGGGGATCGGATACGCAGTATTTT.

This chain connects TRBV11-2 to TRBJ2-3, with 9 bases identical to TRBD1. Trimming at V came to 3 bases and at J to 1 base, leaving 8 bases not matched to a gene. The CDR3 has 17 amino acids. Looked up from germline, CDR1 is SGHAT and CDR2 is FQNNGV. The CDR3 protein is CASSFTGTGSGTDTQYF. The CDR3 bases are TGTGCCAGCAGCTTCACCGGGACAGGGAGTGGCACAGATACGCAGTATTTT.

The rearrangement links TRBV7-3 to TRBJ2-3; TRBD2 agrees at 9 bases. V was clipped by 4 bases and J by 6 bases; unmatched bases: 11. Per germline, CDR1 SGHTA and CDR2 FQGTGA. The CDR3 spans 16 residues. For the CDR3, the DNA is TGTGCCAGCAGCTACATTCAGCGGGGGGCCCGGGATACGCAGTATTTT. This sequence encodes CASSYIQRGARDTQYF.

This clonotype was recorded a few times. The chain employs TRBV7-2 and TRBJ2-3, with TRBD1 identical over 8 bases. This CDR3 has 14 residues. Germline CDR1 reads SGHTA; CDR2 reads FQGNSA. With 5 bases clipped from V and 4 bases from J, the junction kept 5 bases outside the gene matches. The CDR3, as DNA: TGTGCCAGCAGCCGAGACAGGGGTCCAGATACGCAGTATTTT. Protein sequence: CASSRDRGPDTQYF.

This clonotype has more than one count but fewer than ten. The V call is TRBV7-9, the J call TRBJ2-5; maybe TRBD2 (5 bases). V was cut by 4 bases and J by 1 base, with 22 bases left in between. The CDR3 is made up of 18 amino acids. Germline V gene data show CDR1 as SEHNR and CDR2 as FQNEAQ (reference sequence). CDR3 sequence: CASSSSLVWASSQETQYF. CDR3 bases: TGTGCCAGCAGCTCCTCCCTTGTCTGGGCTAGCAGCCAAGAGACCCAGTACTTC. Filled out from reference TRBV7-9 and TRBJ2-5, the complete variable domain reads DTGVSQNPRHKITKRGQNVTFRCDPISEHNRLYWYRQTLGQGPEFLTYFQNEAQLEKSRLLSDRFSAERPKGSFSTLEIQRTEQGDSAMYLCASSSSLVWASSQETQYFGPGTRLLVL.

The V and J genes are TRBV19 and TRBJ1-2, with D perhaps TRBD1 (5 bases). CDR1 is LNHDA, CDR2 SQIVND, per germline (reference sequence). The CDR3 length is 13 residues. Trimming shortened V by 9 bases and J by 0 bases, and 11 bases separated the two germline ends. CDR3 DNA: TGTGCCAGCCGGGACGGAACTAACTATGGCTACACCTTC. Amino acid sequence: CASRDGTNYGYTF.

The V and J genes are TRBV14 and TRBJ2-1; 7 nucleotides agree with TRBD2. V gave up 4 bases and J gave up 8 bases; unmatched junction bases: 5. This CDR3 is built from 13 residues. CDR1 is SGHDN and CDR2 is FVKESK in the germline V gene. CDR3 sequence (DNA): TGTGCCAGCAGCCGTTCAGGGAGGGATGAGCAGTTCTTC. Its protein product is CASSRSGRDEQFF.

This clonotype was seen a few times. The rearrangement joins TRBV10-2 to TRBJ1-2, with TRBD1 matching over 8 bases. Germline assignment: CDR1 WSHSY and CDR2 SAAADI. Losses at the gene ends were 6 bases for V and 7 bases for J; bases not matched to a gene: 4. The CDR3 contains 12 residues. The CDR3 nucleotides are TGCGCCAGCAGCGACAGGGGCAGTGGCTACACCTTC. Translation: CASSDRGSGYTF.

The rearrangement uses TRBV2 and TRBJ2-3; 9 nucleotides agree with TRBD1. V lost 2 bases, J lost 4 bases, and 4 bases stayed unmatched. The germline V gene has CDR1 SNHLY and CDR2 FYNNEI. The length of the CDR3 is 15 residues. CDR3 loop: CASSEPDRGADTQYF. For the CDR3, the DNA is TGTGCCAGCAGTGAACCGGACAGGGGTGCAGATACGCAGTATTTT.

The gene calls are TRBV3-1 and TRBJ2-3; D tentatively fits TRBD1 or TRBD2 (5 bases each). The CDR3 contains 15 residues. CDR1 is LGHDT and CDR2 is YNNKEL in the germline V gene (reference sequence). V was shortened by 2 bases and J by 4 bases, with 13 bases between the two germline ends. The CDR3 loop is CASSQPGRSADTQYF. CDR3 bases: TGTGCCAGCAGCCAACCGGGACGTAGCGCAGATACGCAGTATTTT.

This clonotype was seen a few times. The V and J genes are TRBV28 and TRBJ2-3; D gene ambiguous. V lost 6 bases to trimming and J lost 11 bases, with 18 bases between them. Germline-derived CDR1 and CDR2 are MDHEN and SYDVKM. The CDR3 length is 13 residues. For the CDR3, the DNA is TGTGCCAGCAGCTACCGCCCGGACGGTGGGCAGTATTTT. Residues: CASSYRPDGGQYF.

The chain carries TRBV7-2 and TRBJ1-2; D possibly corresponds to TRBD1 (5 bases). Germline assignment: CDR1 SGHTA and CDR2 FQGNSA. V lost 1 base, J lost 7 bases, and 13 bases lay in between. There are 14 residues in the CDR3. This chain's CDR3 is CASSLGGLTSGYTF. The CDR3 nucleotides are TGTGCCAGCAGCTTAGGGGGACTTACCAGTGGCTACACCTTC.

The table lists this clonotype with many counts. This rearrangement joins TRBV27 to TRBJ1-2; D is unresolved. V was trimmed by 6 bases and J by 6 bases, leaving 14 bases between them. Germline values: CDR1 MNHEY, CDR2 SMNVEV (reference sequence). The CDR3 has 13 amino acids. This CDR3 is CASSPRDWDGYTF. The CDR3 bases are TGTGCCAGCAGCCCGAGGGATTGGGATGGCTACACCTTC.

This clonotype was detected many times. The rearrangement uses TRBV7-2 and TRBJ1-3, with D possibly matching TRBD1 (5 bases). Germline loops: CDR1 SGHTA, CDR2 FQGNSA. The CDR3 is 18 amino acids. The germline V and J ends were trimmed by 1 base and 2 bases, with 18 bases remaining between them. CDR3 sequence reads: CASSLGTIRRGPGNTIYF. In DNA form, the CDR3 reads TGTGCCAGCAGCTTAGGCACCATTAGGAGGGGACCTGGAAACACCATATATTTT.

The chain uses TRBV7-9 and TRBJ2-3; 10 bases are a match to TRBD2. The V gene end was trimmed by 5 bases and the J gene end by 2 bases; junction bases not matched to a gene: 10. CDR3 length: 17 amino acids. Germline V gene sequence: CDR1 SEHNR, CDR2 FQNEAQ (reference sequence). For the CDR3, the DNA is TGTGCCAGCAGCCAGCCCCGACTAGCGGGTTCCACAGATACGCAGTATTTT. This sequence encodes CASSQPRLAGSTDTQYF.

This clonotype came up a few times. The chain joins TRBV5-1 to TRBJ2-5, with D possibly being TRBD2 (6 bases). CDR3 size: 15 residues. V lost 0 bases and J 1 base, leaving 10 bases between the germline ends. Germline CDR1 is SGHRS and CDR2 is YFSETQ. The CDR3 sequence: CASSLAGSSQETQYF. CDR3 DNA sequence: TGCGCCAGCAGCTTGGCCGGGAGTTCCCAAGAGACCCAGTACTTC.

This rearrangement joins TRBV11-2 to TRBJ1-2, with D unclear. V was cut by 5 bases and J by 5 bases, with 15 bases left in between. The CDR3 extends over 14 amino acids. Looked up from germline, CDR1 is SGHAT and CDR2 is FQNNGV. Here the CDR3 reads CASSQGSPSYGYTF. Here the CDR3 DNA reads TGTGCCAGCAGCCAAGGGTCCCCCTCATATGGCTACACCTTC.

In this sample, this clonotype turned up many times. This chain uses TRBV6-1 with TRBJ1-1; no definite D call. The length of the CDR3 is 14 residues. CDR1 and CDR2 from the germline V gene are MNHNS and SASEGT. The ends were cut back, 6 bases at V and 9 bases at J, with 20 bases in the middle. This chain's CDR3 is CASSRHSDSSQAFF. The CDR3 DNA follows: TGTGCCAGCAGCCGCCACAGCGACTCATCCCAAGCTTTCTTT.

This clonotype has ten or more counts. The CDR3 DNA reads TGTGCCACCCTAGCGGGGGCCTGGGAGACCCAGTACTTC. Its protein product is CATLAGAWETQYF. The V call is TRBV6-1, the J call TRBJ2-5; 10 nucleotides line up with TRBD2. The CDR3 extends over 13 amino acids. Germline CDR1 reads MNHNS; CDR2 reads SASEGT. Trimming at V came to 10 bases and at J to 5 bases, leaving 7 bases not matched to a gene.

This clonotype has at least ten counts. The rearrangement links TRBV25-1 to TRBJ2-3; D assignment may be TRBD1 or TRBD2 (6 bases each). Looked up from germline, CDR1 is MGHDK and CDR2 is SYGVNS. The V and J ends lost 6 bases and 5 bases respectively, with 15 bases between them. The CDR3 is 14 amino acids. The CDR3 reads CASRDSGRGDTQYF. CDR3 in DNA: TGTGCCAGCAGGGACAGCGGGCGGGGAGATACGCAGTATTTT.